The sequence of this T cell receptor beta chain was determined in a study of lymphopenia after photon versus proton radiotherapy. Profiled with immunoSEQ multiplex PCR; TCRdb holds only in-frame clones, not every one. This table has around 59,000 clones, roughly 83% appearing once. The source material was peripheral blood, sampled from a patient treated with proton-based radiotherapy. The clonotype was recovered from a man in his sixties with pancreatic cancer.

The CDR3 is CASRSGSNEKLFF. The CDR3 nucleotides read TGTGCCAGTCGTTCGGGGTCTAATGAAAAACTGTTTTTT. The V and J genes are TRBV19 and TRBJ1-4, with D unclear. Trimming cost V 8 bases and J 3 bases, with 10 bases left between them. Germline V gene data show CDR1 as LNHDA and CDR2 as SQIVND (reference sequence). The CDR3 runs to 13 residues.